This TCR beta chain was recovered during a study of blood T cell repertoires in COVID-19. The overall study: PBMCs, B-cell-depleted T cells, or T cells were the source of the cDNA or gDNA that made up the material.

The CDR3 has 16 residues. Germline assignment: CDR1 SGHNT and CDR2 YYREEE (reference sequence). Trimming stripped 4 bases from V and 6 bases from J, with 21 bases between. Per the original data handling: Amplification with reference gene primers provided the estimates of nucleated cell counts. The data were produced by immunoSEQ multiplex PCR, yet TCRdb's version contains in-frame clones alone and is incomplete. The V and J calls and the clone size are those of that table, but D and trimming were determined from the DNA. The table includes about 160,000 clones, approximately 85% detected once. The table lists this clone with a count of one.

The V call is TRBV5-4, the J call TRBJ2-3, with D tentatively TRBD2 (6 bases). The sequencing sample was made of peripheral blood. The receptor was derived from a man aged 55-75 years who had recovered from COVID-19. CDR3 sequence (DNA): TGTGCCAGCAGCCCTCCCGGGCGGGGACCTGGGGATACGCAGTATTTT. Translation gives CASSPPGRGPGDTQYF.